Listed below are T cell receptor beta chains from one sample, sequenced in a study of cytotoxic CD8 clonotypes in ibrutinib-treated CLL. TCRdb's table, derived via immunoSEQ multiplex PCR, lists solely in-frame clones and lacks some. The sample holds 150,000 or so clones, roughly four fifths seen once. This specimen was PBMCs, taken after 24 months of ibrutinib treatment. The source is a human donor with chronic lymphocytic leukemia. The CDR3 runs from the conserved cysteine through the conserved F or W. D genes are given only for firm matches. Clone size is shown for a subset of rows, as once, few, many or a class of expanded clone.

size	V	J	D	CDR3	DNA
NA	TRBV5-1	TRBJ2-4	NA	CASSLVGVPRNIQYF	TGCGCCAGCAGCTTGGTTGGGGTCCCCCGGAACATTCAGTACTTC
few	TRBV5-1	TRBJ2-3	NA	CASSYRDSTDTQYF	TGCGCCAGCAGTTACCGGGACAGCACAGATACGCAGTATTTT
NA	TRBV6-1	TRBJ1-3	TRBD1	CASSPGQGNTIYF	TGTGCCAGCAGTCCGGGACAGGGAAACACCATATATTTT
NA	TRBV6-1	TRBJ2-7	NA	CASSEPGKFPYEQYF	TGTGCCAGCAGTGAACCCGGGAAGTTCCCCTACGAGCAGTACTTC
NA	TRBV4-3	TRBJ2-1	TRBD2	CASSPGRTVNEQFF	TGCGCCAGCAGTCCCGGGAGGACGGTCAATGAGCAGTTCTTC
NA	TRBV18	TRBJ2-2	TRBD1	CASTQDRAGTGELFF	TGTGCCAGCACCCAAGACAGGGCGGGCACCGGGGAGCTGTTTTTT
NA	TRBV6-6	TRBJ1-1	NA	CASSPEASGEAFF	TGTGCCAGCAGTCCCGAGGCCAGTGGTGAAGCTTTCTTT
NA	TRBV4-1	TRBJ1-2	NA	CASSQESYLSPDVNYGYTF	TGCGCCAGCAGCCAAGAGTCCTATCTCAGTCCGGACGTTAACTATGGCTACACCTTC
NA	TRBV28	TRBJ2-5	TRBD2	CASSPSGIIQETQYF	TGTGCCAGCAGCCCGAGCGGGATAATCCAGGAGACCCAGTACTTC
NA	TRBV19	TRBJ2-7	TRBD2	CASSQSGGGYEQYF	TGTGCCAGTAGTCAGTCGGGAGGAGGGTACGAGCAGTACTTC
NA	TRBV5-1	TRBJ1-3	NA	CASSGASGNTIYF	TGCGCCAGCAGCGGGGCCTCTGGAAACACCATATATTTT
once	TRBV28	TRBJ1-1	NA	CASSYGTQAFF	TGTGCCAGCAGCTACGGGACACAAGCTTTCTTT
NA	TRBV7-3	TRBJ1-1	NA	CASSARTNTEAFF	TGTGCCAGCAGCGCCCGGACAAACACTGAAGCTTTCTTT
NA	TRBV5-1	TRBJ2-7	TRBD2	CASSPGLASYEQYF	TGCGCCAGCAGCCCCGGACTAGCCTCCTACGAGCAGTACTTC